Listed below are T cell receptor beta chains from one sample, sequenced in a study of vaccination effects on CD4 cells after COVID-19. Repertoires were generated with immunoSEQ multiplex PCR, while TCRdb's copy carries only in-frame clones and drops some. Of 25,000 to 35,000 clones listed, 65% to 90% are singletons. No antigen has been assigned to these receptors. This material consisted of CD4+ T cells from PBMCs cultured with SARS-CoV-2 spike peptides, taken after COVID-19 vaccination. The source of these receptors is a human donor who received a COVID-19 vaccine. Some clones in this sample may be carry-over from other donors' samples. The CDR3 runs from the conserved cysteine through the conserved F or W. Fields, in order: J gene, clone size, V gene, D gene, CDR3 DNA, CDR3 protein. The D gene is left open where the match is weak. Not every row has a clone size; where given, it reads once, few, many or a size class.

TRBJ2-1 | . | TRBV24-1 | . | TGTGCCACCAGTGATCGAGGCAATGAGCAGTTCTTC | CATSDRGNEQFF
TRBJ1-2 | . | TRBV9 | . | TGTGCCAGCAGCCCAGAACGACAGGTCGGATATAATGGCTACACCTTC | CASSPERQVGYNGYTF
TRBJ2-1 | . | TRBV21-1 | . | TGTGCCAGCAGCAGCGACATGGATGAGCAGTTCTTC | CASSSDMDEQFF
TRBJ2-3 | . | TRBV2 | TRBD2 | TGTGCCAGCAGGGGACTAGCGGGGGATGGTACGCAGTATTTT | CASRGLAGDGTQYF
TRBJ2-5 | . | TRBV7-2 | TRBD2 | TGTGCCAGCAGCTTGACTAGCGGGACGGGGGAGACCCAGTACTTC | CASSLTSGTGETQYF
TRBJ1-1 | . | TRBV6-5 | TRBD1 | TGTGCCAGCAGAGCCGGGACAGAAATCCCTGAAGCTTTCTTT | CASRAGTEIPEAFF
TRBJ2-3 | . | TRBV24-1 | . | TGTGCCACCAGTGCCTCGTTCCGCGGGGATACGCAGTATTTT | CATSASFRGDTQYF
TRBJ1-1 | once | TRBV18 | . | TGTGCCAGCTCACCCCTATCCGGTACGAACACTGAAGCTTTCTTT | CASSPLSGTNTEAFF
TRBJ2-3 | . | TRBV7-8 | . | TGTGCCACCAAACCCCGAACAGGCCTTCCCCCCCGGATTAGCACAGATACGCAGTATTTT | CATKPRTGLPPRISTDTQYF
TRBJ2-2 | . | TRBV30 | TRBD1 | TGTGCCTGGATCGGGACAGGGCGGGCCGGGGAGCTGTTTTTT | CAWIGTGRAGELFF
TRBJ2-5 | once | TRBV5-1 | TRBD2 | TGCGCCAGCAGCTTATGGACTAGCGGGGGCCAAGAGACCCAGTACTTC | CASSLWTSGGQETQYF
TRBJ2-2 | . | TRBV7-3 | . | TGTGCCAGCAGCCGGGTGGACGGGGAGCTGTTTTTT | CASSRVDGELFF
TRBJ2-5 | . | TRBV7-9 | . | TGTGCCAGCAGTCTCGGTTGGTCAGAGACCCAGTACTTC | CASSLGWSETQYF
TRBJ2-1 | . | TRBV20-1 | . | TGCAGCCCAATTAAGGGGTTTGAGCAGTTCTTC | CSPIKGFEQFF
TRBJ2-3 | . | TRBV18 | . | TGTGCCAGCTCACCTTCATTTGTTGGTCGGAGCACAGATACGCAGTATTTT | CASSPSFVGRSTDTQYF
TRBJ1-4 | . | TRBV6-5 | TRBD1 | TGTGCCAGCAGCCGACAGGGGGCAGTCGGTGAAAAACTGTTTTTT | CASSRQGAVGEKLFF
TRBJ1-5 | . | TRBV7-3 | . | TGTGCCAGCAGCTTATATCCTAATCAGCCCCAGCATTTT | CASSLYPNQPQHF
TRBJ2-1 | . | TRBV15 | . | TGTGCCACCAGCAGAGCTGGGGGCGGGGGCAATGAGCAGTTCTTC | CATSRAGGGGNEQFF
TRBJ1-2 | once | TRBV7-3 | . | TGTGCCAGCAGCCCGAGGACGGGGAGCCTCTATGGCTACACCTTC | CASSPRTGSLYGYTF
TRBJ1-1 | . | TRBV30 | . | TGTGCCTGGAAGAGCAGACTGAACACTGAAGCTTTCTTT | CAWKSRLNTEAFF
TRBJ2-3 | once | TRBV30 | TRBD2 | TGTGCCTCCGGGAGGGGATATTCGGGTACGCAGTATTTT | CASGRGYSGTQYF
TRBJ2-5 | few | TRBV30 | . | TGTGCCTGGAGTATGAGGTTGGAGACCCAGTACTTC | CAWSMRLETQYF
TRBJ2-2 | . | TRBV9 | . | TGTGCCAGCAGTATACAGCTGAACACCGGGGAGCTGTTTTTT | CASSIQLNTGELFF
TRBJ1-5 | . | TRBV6-2/TRBV6-3 | . | TGTGCCAGCAGTTACTATGCCCGAGATCAGCCCCAGCATTTT | CASSYYARDQPQHF
TRBJ2-5 | . | TRBV12-3/TRBV12-4 | . | TGTGCCAGCAGTTTTGGGCGGGAGACCCAGTACTTC | CASSFGRETQYF
TRBJ1-1 | once | TRBV9 | . | TGTGCCAGCAGCGCAGCGTTGAACACTGAAGCTTTCTTT | CASSAALNTEAFF